This record covers a single TCR beta chain. The germline V gene encodes CDR1 SGHTA and CDR2 FQGNSA. Trimming cost V 0 bases and J 2 bases, with 17 bases left between them. The CDR3 totals 18 residues. These data originate in a study of blood T cell repertoires in COVID-19. Measured with immunoSEQ multiplex PCR; TCRdb has only the in-frame clones, and not every one. The sample contains around 230,000 clones, just over 85% of which appear only once. Sequenced material: peripheral blood. This chain joins TRBV7-2 and TRBJ2-4, with no clear D. The source of this sequence is a man aged 50-59 years with COVID-19, enrolled during active disease. The CDR3 nucleotides read TGTGCCAGCAGCTTAGCTCGTTCAGGCAATTCGCCCAAAAACATTCAGTACTTC. Encoded protein: CASSLARSGNSPKNIQYF.